Presented here are 24 T cell receptor beta chains from one specimen sequenced in a study of cytomegalovirus exposure and HLA in healthy donors. The study ran its PCR with 60 Vbeta and 13 Jbeta primers. Sequencing was performed with immunoSEQ multiplex PCR; in TCRdb, only in-frame clones are kept and a portion is missing. This sample's table reports 150,000 to 250,000 clones. Sequenced material: PBMCs. The origin of the receptors is a boy younger than 18 in good health and CMV-seronegative.

The V gene is TRBV6-4, the J gene TRBJ2-2; D is perhaps TRBD2 (6 bases). This CDR3 is built from 16 residues. Trimming stripped 8 bases from V and 2 bases from J, with 18 bases between. Germline CDR1 MRHNA, CDR2 SNTAGT. CDR3 DNA: TGTGCCAGCTCCGCGGATCCAGGGACTAACACCGGGGAGCTGTTTTTT. Its protein product is CASSADPGTNTGELFF.

V and J are TRBV9 and TRBJ2-4; TRBD2 might be the D (5 bases). The CDR3 loop spans 14 amino acids. The V end lost 0 bases, the J end lost 7 bases, and 11 bases lay between the germline ends. Germline V gene data show CDR1 as SGDLS and CDR2 as YYNGEE. The CDR3: CASSVDGSQNIQYF. CDR3 DNA: TGTGCCAGCAGCGTAGATGGGAGTCAGAACATTCAGTACTTC.

This sequence joins TRBV11-1 and TRBJ1-1, with D perhaps TRBD1 (5 bases). The CDR3 extends over 15 amino acids. Trimming shortened V by 5 bases and J by 2 bases, and 15 bases separated the two germline ends. The germline gives CDR1 SGHAT, CDR2 FQDESV (reference sequence). CDR3 protein: CASSPDRTTNTEAFF. The CDR3 DNA follows: TGTGCCAGCAGCCCAGACAGAACAACTAACACTGAAGCTTTCTTT.

This chain connects TRBV28 to TRBJ1-6; 10 bases map to TRBD1. Germline assignment: CDR1 MDHEN and CDR2 SYDVKM. The junction had 9 bases not matched to a gene; V was cut back by 6 bases and J by 7 bases. CDR3 length: 16 amino acids. The CDR3, as DNA: TGTGCCAGCAGGCCTACTCCGGGACAGGGGAATTCACCCCTCCACTTT. Translated, it gives CASRPTPGQGNSPLHF.

CDR3 in amino acids: CASSYDRATNYGYTF. The CDR3 coding sequence is TGTGCCAGCAGCTATGACAGGGCCACTAACTATGGCTACACCTTC. This chain joins TRBV7-2 and TRBJ1-2; 7 nucleotides line up with TRBD1. V trimming: 4 bases; J trimming: 0 bases; junction bases outside the gene matches: 5. This CDR3 contains 15 residues. Germline CDR1 and CDR2: SGHTA and FQGNSA.

The chain combines TRBV7-2 with TRBJ2-3, with a tentative D call TRBD1 (6 bases). The CDR3 runs 14 residues. In germline, CDR1 is SGHTA, CDR2 FQGNSA. V dropped 2 bases and J dropped 2 bases, with 8 bases sitting between them. The CDR3 region has the DNA TGTGCCAGCAGCTTACAGGGGTTCACAGATACGCAGTATTTT. It is translated as CASSLQGFTDTQYF. The full variable domain, in which reference TRBV7-2 and TRBJ2-3 provide the parts outside the CDR3, is GAGVSQSPSNKVTEKGKDVELRCDPISGHTALYWYRQSLGQGLEFLIYFQGNSAPDKSGLPSDRFSAERTGGSVSTLTIQRTQQEDSAVYLCASSLQGFTDTQYFGPGTRLTVL.

The chain employs TRBV27 and TRBJ2-7; 9 bases agree with TRBD1. CDR1 and CDR2 (germline): MNHEY, SMNVEV (reference sequence). The CDR3 sequence is 15 residues long. With 6 bases clipped from V and 3 bases from J, the junction kept 9 bases outside the gene matches. This CDR3 reads CASRYRTGENYEQYF. The DNA for the CDR3 is TGTGCCAGCAGATACCGGACAGGGGAAAACTACGAGCAGTACTTC.

For the CDR3, the DNA is TGTGCCTGGAGTTTAAGACTAGCGGGGGGGACCCAGTACTTC. It encodes CAWSLRLAGGTQYF. V gene TRBV30 combines with J gene TRBJ2-5; 13 bases agree with TRBD2. The CDR3 loop spans 14 amino acids. The junction had 4 bases not matched to a gene; V was cut back by 2 bases and J by 7 bases. CDR1 and CDR2 (germline): GTSNPN, SVGIG (reference sequence).

V and J are TRBV14 and TRBJ1-6; the D gene is possibly TRBD1 (5 bases). Germline loops: CDR1 SGHDN, CDR2 FVKESK. V lost 1 base and J lost 10, with 14 bases in between. The CDR3 extends over 15 amino acids. The CDR3 spells CASSQARQGGSPLHF. The CDR3 coding sequence is TGTGCCAGCAGCCAAGCTCGGCAGGGAGGATCACCCCTCCACTTT. The complete variable domain, with remaining parts taken from reference TRBV14 and TRBJ1-6, reads EAGVTQFPSHSVIEKGQTVTLRCDPISGHDNLYWYRRVMGKEIKFLLHFVKESKQDESGMPNNRFLAERTGGTYSTLKVQPAELEDSGVYFCASSQARQGGSPLHFGNGTRLTVT.

The rearrangement uses TRBV2 and TRBJ1-1, with D possibly matching TRBD1 (6 bases). Germline V CDR1 and CDR2: SNHLY, FYNNEI. CDR3 length equals 15 residues. Trimming cost V 8 bases and J 5 bases, with 21 bases left between them. This CDR3 is CASARMGAWVTEAFF. The CDR3 DNA reads TGTGCCAGCGCCCGGATGGGGGCATGGGTAACTGAAGCTTTCTTT.

The chain carries TRBV4-2 and TRBJ2-3; D ambiguous. Trimming removed 2 bases at V and 0 bases at J, with 12 bases between. The CDR3 contains 16 residues. CDR1 LGHNA and CDR2 YNFKEQ come from the germline V gene. CDR3 coding DNA: TGTGCCAGCAGCCAATCACCTAAAAAAAGCACAGATACGCAGTATTTT. Translation gives CASSQSPKKSTDTQYF.

V and J are TRBV2 and TRBJ1-1; TRBD1 might be the D (5 bases). The CDR3 runs to 14 residues. Per the germline V gene, CDR1 is SNHLY and CDR2 is FYNNEI. V was clipped by 9 bases and J by 0 bases, with 14 bases between them. The CDR3 DNA follows: TGTGCCAGGGAACAGGTACAGATGAACACTGAAGCTTTCTTT. Translated, it gives CAREQVQMNTEAFF.

The J gene is TRBJ1-3, the V gene TRBV7-8; the D gene is possibly TRBD1 (5 bases). Germline V gene sequence: CDR1 SGHVS, CDR2 FQNEAQ. Deletions cut 1 base from V and 0 bases from J, with 16 bases between. The CDR3 consists of 18 residues. In nucleotides, the CDR3 is TGTGCCAGCAGCTTAGGGCGCGGGGGTACATACTCTGGAAACACCATATATTTT. Its protein product is CASSLGRGGTYSGNTIYF. Combining the CDR3 with reference TRBV7-8 and TRBJ1-3 gives the whole variable domain GAGVSQSPRYKVAKRGQDVALRCDPISGHVSLFWYQQALGQGPEFLTYFQNEAQLDKSGLPSDRFFAERPEGSVSTLKIQRTQQEDSAVYLCASSLGRGGTYSGNTIYFGEGSWLTVV.

V gene TRBV4-2 combines with J gene TRBJ2-3; 11 nucleotides match TRBD1. Trimming cost V 4 bases and J 6 bases; bases outside gene matches: 3. CDR3 length: 14 amino acids. The germline V gene has CDR1 LGHNA and CDR2 YNFKEQ. CDR3 bases: TGTGCCAGCAGCCGGGACAGGGGGGCGGATACGCAGTATTTT. Amino acid sequence: CASSRDRGADTQYF.

The chain carries TRBV4-1 and TRBJ1-5, with D possibly matching TRBD1 (5 bases). From germline, CDR1 is MGHRA and CDR2 YSYEKL. V shed 0 bases and J shed 2 bases, with 8 bases lying between them. The CDR3 is 15 amino acids. Here the CDR3 reads CASSQDQGGNQPQHF. The CDR3 bases are TGCGCCAGCAGCCAAGACCAGGGCGGCAATCAGCCCCAGCATTTT.

The chain combines TRBV10-2 with TRBJ1-2; 7 bases map to TRBD1. This CDR3 spans 14 amino acids. V lost 5 bases to trimming and J lost 3 bases; unmatched junction nucleotides: 6. From germline, CDR1 is WSHSY and CDR2 SAAADI. DNA of the CDR3: TGCGCCAGCAGTCAGACAGGGCCCCACTATGGCTACACCTTC. Amino acid sequence: CASSQTGPHYGYTF.

The rearrangement joins TRBV30 to TRBJ2-5, with TRBD2 matching over 8 bases. The CDR3 runs 12 residues. V was pared by 5 bases and J by 11 bases, with 10 bases of the junction left unmatched. The V gene's germline CDR1 is GTSNPN and CDR2 SVGIG (reference sequence). The CDR3 DNA reads TGTGCCTGGGGAGCGGGGGAGAAGGAGCAGTACTTC. Its protein product is CAWGAGEKEQYF.

The V call is TRBV5-1, the J call TRBJ2-5, with 11 bases aligning to TRBD2. Per germline, CDR1 SGHRS and CDR2 YFSETQ. Losses at the gene ends were 0 bases for V and 3 bases for J; bases not matched to a gene: 4. The length of the CDR3 is 16 residues. The CDR3 region is CASSLGASGGKETQYF. In DNA form, the CDR3 reads TGCGCCAGCAGCTTGGGGGCTAGCGGGGGGAAAGAGACCCAGTACTTC.

V and J are TRBV29-1 and TRBJ1-1, with no clear D. There are 12 residues in the CDR3. Deletions cut 4 bases from V and 3 bases from J, with 9 bases between. Germline V CDR1 and CDR2: SQVTM, ANQGSEA. In DNA form, the CDR3 reads TGCAGCGTTGGAGAGTACTACACTGAAGCTTTCTTT. Its protein product is CSVGEYYTEAFF.

This chain links TRBV9 with TRBJ2-6; possibly TRBD2 for D (5 bases). The V gene's germline CDR1 is SGDLS and CDR2 YYNGEE. There are 16 residues in the CDR3. The V end was cut by 4 bases, the J end by 2 bases, with 13 bases between. CDR3 nucleotides: TGTGCCAGCAGCTTCCGGGGTTCAACTGGGGCCAACGTCCTGACTTTC. Residues: CASSFRGSTGANVLTF.

The chain employs TRBV14 and TRBJ2-1, with D unclear. Germline CDR1 and CDR2: SGHDN and FVKESK. The V end was cut by 5 bases, the J end by 5 bases, with 4 bases between. This CDR3 has 11 amino acids. CDR3 bases: TGTGCCAGCAGCGTCAACAATGAGCAGTTCTTC. This sequence encodes CASSVNNEQFF.

The J gene is TRBJ1-1, the V gene TRBV4-1; TRBD1 agrees at 8 bases. Looked up from germline, CDR1 is MGHRA and CDR2 is YSYEKL. The CDR3 totals 14 residues. J lost 6 bases, V lost 8 bases, and 11 bases had no gene match. Here the CDR3 reads CASAHRQGWAEAFF. The CDR3 region has the DNA TGCGCCAGCGCCCACCGACAGGGGTGGGCTGAAGCTTTCTTT.

The rearrangement uses TRBV7-9 and TRBJ2-2; 7 bases align to TRBD2. This CDR3 region has 16 residues. Germline trimming cut 4 bases from V and 0 bases from J; bases unmatched to any gene: 5. CDR1 and CDR2 from the germline V gene are SEHNR and FQNEAQ (reference sequence). The CDR3 bases are TGTGCCAGCAGCTCACACCGGGGGGCGAACACCGGGGAGCTGTTTTTT. It translates to CASSSHRGANTGELFF.

The rearrangement joins TRBV25-1 to TRBJ2-5, with a possible D match to TRBD1 (6 bases). The V gene's germline CDR1 is MGHDK and CDR2 SYGVNS. The CDR3 is 13 amino acids. Trimming removed 5 bases from V and 5 bases from J, with 12 bases in between. CDR3 nucleotide sequence: TGTGCCAGCAGTCCAGGGGTTCGGGAGACCCAGTACTTC. Protein: CASSPGVRETQYF.